Reported below is one T cell receptor (beta chain). Its target is unknown. These data belong to a study of cytotoxic CD8 clonotypes in ibrutinib-treated CLL. At the level of the study: Response sampling came at median 12 months of treatment, ranging about 6 to 40 months.

The CDR3 consists of 18 residues. CDR1 is MGHRA and CDR2 is YSYEKL in the germline V gene. Trimming took 6 bases from V and 4 from J, leaving 25 bases between them. The source of roughly 1.9 micrograms of genomic DNA for TCR beta libraries was cryopreserved PBMCs. Here immunoSEQ multiplex PCR was the method, and the copy in TCRdb shows in-frame clones only, minus some. The sample carries 300,000 to 400,000 clones, over 55% recorded once. Points from the study as a whole: Baseline levels were approached again at progression, after clonality had risen at ibrutinib response.

The source of this sequence is a human donor with chronic lymphocytic leukemia. Source: PBMCs, taken after 36 months of ibrutinib treatment. The chain joins TRBV4-1 to TRBJ2-1; D is perhaps TRBD1 or TRBD2 (6 bases each). The DNA of the CDR3 is TGCGCCAGCAGAAAAACAGAGGGGGGCTCTTTATCTTACAATGAGCAGTTCTTC. Amino acid sequence: CASRKTEGGSLSYNEQFF.